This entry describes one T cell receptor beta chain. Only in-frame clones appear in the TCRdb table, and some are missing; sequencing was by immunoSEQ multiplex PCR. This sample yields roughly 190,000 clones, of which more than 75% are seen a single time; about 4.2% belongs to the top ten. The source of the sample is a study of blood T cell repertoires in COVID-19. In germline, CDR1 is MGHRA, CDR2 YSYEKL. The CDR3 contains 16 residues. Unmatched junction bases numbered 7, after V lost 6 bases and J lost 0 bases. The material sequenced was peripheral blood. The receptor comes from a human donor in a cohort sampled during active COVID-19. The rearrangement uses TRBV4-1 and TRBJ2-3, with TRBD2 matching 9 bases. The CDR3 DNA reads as TGCGCCAGCAGAAGCGGCGGGGGGGCTAGCACAGATACGCAGTATTTT. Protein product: CASRSGGGASTDTQYF.